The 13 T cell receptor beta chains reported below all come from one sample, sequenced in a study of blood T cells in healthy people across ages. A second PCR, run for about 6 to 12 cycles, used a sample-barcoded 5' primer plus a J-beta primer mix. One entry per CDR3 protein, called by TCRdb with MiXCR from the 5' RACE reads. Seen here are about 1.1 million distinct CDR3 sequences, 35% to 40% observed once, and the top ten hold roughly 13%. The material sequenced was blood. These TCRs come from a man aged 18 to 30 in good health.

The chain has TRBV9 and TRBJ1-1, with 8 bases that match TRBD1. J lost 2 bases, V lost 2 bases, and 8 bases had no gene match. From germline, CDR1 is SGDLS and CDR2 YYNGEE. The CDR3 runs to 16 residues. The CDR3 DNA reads TGTGCCAGCAGCGTCCATCCGGGACAGGCAAACACTGAAGCTTTCTTT. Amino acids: CASSVHPGQANTEAFF.

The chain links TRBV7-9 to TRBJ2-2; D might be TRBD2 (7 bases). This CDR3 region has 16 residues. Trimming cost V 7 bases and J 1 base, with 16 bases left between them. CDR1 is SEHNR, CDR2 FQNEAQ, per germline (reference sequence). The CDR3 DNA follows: TGTGCCAGCACCGGGGGGCCAACTATGAACACCGGGGAGCTGTTTTTT. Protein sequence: CASTGGPTMNTGELFF. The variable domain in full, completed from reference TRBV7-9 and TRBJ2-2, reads DTGVSQNPRHKITKRGQNVTFRCDPISEHNRLYWYRQTLGQGPEFLTYFQNEAQLEKSRLLSDRFSAERPKGSFSTLEIQRTEQGDSAMYLCASTGGPTMNTGELFFGEGSRLTVL.

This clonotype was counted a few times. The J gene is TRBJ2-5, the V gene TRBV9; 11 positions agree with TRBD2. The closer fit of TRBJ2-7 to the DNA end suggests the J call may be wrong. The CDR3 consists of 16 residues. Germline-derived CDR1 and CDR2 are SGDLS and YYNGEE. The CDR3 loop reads CASSVGGSGGAYEQYF. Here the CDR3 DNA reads TGTGCCAGCAGCGTAGGCGGTAGCGGGGGGGCATACGAGCAGTACTTC.

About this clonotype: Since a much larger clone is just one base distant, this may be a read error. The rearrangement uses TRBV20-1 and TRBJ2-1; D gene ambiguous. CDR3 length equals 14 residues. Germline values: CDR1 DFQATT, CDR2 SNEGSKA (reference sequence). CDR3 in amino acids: CGARDQVAYNEQFF. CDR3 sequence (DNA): TGCGGTGCTAGAGATCAAGTAGCCTACAATGAGCAGTTCTTC.

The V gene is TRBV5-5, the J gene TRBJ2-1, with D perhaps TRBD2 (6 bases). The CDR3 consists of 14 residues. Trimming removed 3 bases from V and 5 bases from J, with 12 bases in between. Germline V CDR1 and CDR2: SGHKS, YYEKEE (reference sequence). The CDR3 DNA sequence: TGTGCCAGCAGCTGGGGACTGGGGAACAATGAGCAGTTCTTC. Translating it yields CASSWGLGNNEQFF. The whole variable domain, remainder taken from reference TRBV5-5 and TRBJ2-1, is DAGVTQSPTHLIKTRGQQVTLRCSPISGHKSVSWYQQVLGQGPQFIFQYYEKEERGRGNFPDRFSARQFPNYSSELNVNALLLGDSALYLCASSWGLGNNEQFFGPGTRLTVL.

CDR3 loop: CASSLTGTDTEAFF. CDR3 nucleotides: TGTGCCAGCAGTTTGACGGGGACGGACACTGAAGCTTTCTTT. The J gene is TRBJ1-1, the V gene TRBV28, with a tentative D call TRBD1 (5 bases). This CDR3 contains 14 residues. V shed 3 bases and J shed 3 bases, with 11 bases lying between them. The germline gives CDR1 MDHEN, CDR2 SYDVKM. Complete variable domain (other parts from reference TRBV28 and TRBJ1-1): DVKVTQSSRYLVKRTGEKVFLECVQDMDHENMFWYRQDPGLGLRLIYFSYDVKMKEKGDIPEGYSVSREKKERFSLILESASTNQTSMYLCASSLTGTDTEAFFGQGTRLTVV.

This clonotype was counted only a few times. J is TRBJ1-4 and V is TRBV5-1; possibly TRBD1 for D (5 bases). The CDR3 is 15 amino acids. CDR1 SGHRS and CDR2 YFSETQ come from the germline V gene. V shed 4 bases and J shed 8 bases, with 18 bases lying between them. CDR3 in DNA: TGCGCCAGCAGCAGCAGAGGAGGGGCGAAGGAAAAACTGTTTTTT. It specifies CASSSRGGAKEKLFF.

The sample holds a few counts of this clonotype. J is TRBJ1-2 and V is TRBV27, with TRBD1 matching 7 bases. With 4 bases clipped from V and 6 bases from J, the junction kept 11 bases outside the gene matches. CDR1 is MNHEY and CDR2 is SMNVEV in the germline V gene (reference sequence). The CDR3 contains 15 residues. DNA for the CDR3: TGTGCCAGCAGTTCTCACAGGGGAGCGGGGGATGGCTACACCTTC. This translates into CASSSHRGAGDGYTF.

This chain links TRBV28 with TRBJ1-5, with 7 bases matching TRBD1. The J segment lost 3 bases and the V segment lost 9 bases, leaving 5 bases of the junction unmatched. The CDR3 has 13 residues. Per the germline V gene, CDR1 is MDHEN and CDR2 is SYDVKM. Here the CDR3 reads CASRQGLNQPQHF. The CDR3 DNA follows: TGTGCCAGTCGACAGGGACTCAATCAGCCCCAGCATTTT.

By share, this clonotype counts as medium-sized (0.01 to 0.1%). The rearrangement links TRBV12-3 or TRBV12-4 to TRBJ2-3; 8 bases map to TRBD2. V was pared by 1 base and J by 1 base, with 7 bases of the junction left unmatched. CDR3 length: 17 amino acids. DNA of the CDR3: TGTGCCAGCAGTTTAGGCCCGGGACTAGGCGGCACAGATACGCAGTATTTT. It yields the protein CASSLGPGLGGTDTQYF.

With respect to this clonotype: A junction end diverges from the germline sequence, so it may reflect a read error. The CDR3 here is CTSSRAPYWGANNEQFF. The CDR3 coding sequence is TGTACCAGCAGCCGAGCCCCGTACTGGGGGGCCAACAATGAGCAGTTCTTC. The gene calls are TRBV14 and TRBJ2-1; the D call may be TRBD1 or TRBD2 (6 bases each). CDR1 is SGHDN, CDR2 FVKESK, per germline. CDR3 length equals 17 residues. Based on the CDR3 plus reference TRBV14 and TRBJ2-1, the full variable domain is EAGVTQFPSHSVIEKGQTVTLRCDPISGHDNLYWYRRVMGKEIKFLLHFVKESKQDESGMPNNRFLAERTGGTYSTLKVQPAELEDSGVYFCTSSRAPYWGANNEQFFGPGTRLTVL.

DNA of the CDR3: TGCAGTGCTAGAGATCGTGGCCAAATAAGCACAGATACGCAGTATTTT. This sequence encodes CSARDRGQISTDTQYF. V usage is TRBV20-1 and J usage is TRBJ2-3; D uncertain. V was shortened by 0 bases and J by 0 bases, with 13 bases between the two germline ends. Germline CDR1 and CDR2: DFQATT and SNEGSKA (reference sequence). The CDR3 consists of 16 residues.

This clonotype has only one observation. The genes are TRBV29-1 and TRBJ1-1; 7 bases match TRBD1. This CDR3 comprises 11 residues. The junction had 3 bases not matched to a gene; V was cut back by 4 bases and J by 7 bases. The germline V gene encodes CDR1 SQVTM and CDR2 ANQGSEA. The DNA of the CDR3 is TGCAGCGTTGGCCAGGGGGGTGAAGCTTTCTTT. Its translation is CSVGQGGEAFF.